Listed below are T cell receptor beta chains from one sample, sequenced in a study of blood T cell repertoires in COVID-19. The protocol was immunoSEQ multiplex PCR, while the TCRdb copy is restricted to in-frame clones and leaves out a portion. This table has 350,000 to 400,000 clones, 88% appearing once. The sample was PBMCs or T cells enriched from blood (not recorded which). The receptors were gathered from a woman aged 18-35 years who had recovered from COVID-19. The CDR3 runs from the conserved cysteine through the conserved F or W. The D gene is left open where the match is weak. Clone sizes are given selectively: once, few, many, or a class where the clone is expanded.

CDR3nt: TGTGCCAGCAGCCTAGGGGCAGACTTGCGCTACACCTTC; CDR3aa: CASSLGADLRYTF; v_gene: TRBV27; d_gene: .; len: 13; abundance: .; j_gene: TRBJ1-2
CDR3nt: TGTGCCAGCAGTGGCGGGGCACCCACAGATACGCAGTATTTT; CDR3aa: CASSGGAPTDTQYF; v_gene: TRBV6-2/TRBV6-3; d_gene: .; len: 14; abundance: few; j_gene: TRBJ2-3
CDR3nt: TGTGCCAGCAATCCAGCTGTCGGAGGGGGCTACACCTTC; CDR3aa: CASNPAVGGGYTF; v_gene: TRBV6-5; d_gene: .; len: 13; abundance: .; j_gene: TRBJ1-2
CDR3nt: TGTGCCAGCAGTGAAACAGGGGGCGGCTACACCTTC; CDR3aa: CASSETGGGYTF; v_gene: TRBV25-1; d_gene: TRBD1; len: 12; abundance: .; j_gene: TRBJ1-2
CDR3nt: TGTGCCGGGGAACAGGGTGGGAAAGGCTACACCTTC; CDR3aa: CAGEQGGKGYTF; v_gene: TRBV9; d_gene: .; len: 12; abundance: .; j_gene: TRBJ1-2
CDR3nt: TGTGCCAGCAGCTTACGGGAGAAGCATAGCACAGATACGCAGTATTTT; CDR3aa: CASSLREKHSTDTQYF; v_gene: TRBV5-6; d_gene: .; len: 16; abundance: .; j_gene: TRBJ2-3
CDR3nt: TGTGCCTGGAGTGTGGGAGGGCCCGAAAAACTGTTTTTT; CDR3aa: CAWSVGGPEKLFF; v_gene: TRBV30; d_gene: .; len: 13; abundance: .; j_gene: TRBJ1-4
CDR3nt: TGCGCCAGCAGCCTCCTTGAGAATGAGCAGTTCTTC; CDR3aa: CASSLLENEQFF; v_gene: TRBV5-1; d_gene: .; len: 12; abundance: .; j_gene: TRBJ2-1
CDR3nt: TGTGCCATCAGTGGACAGAGAAATTCACCCCTCCACTTT; CDR3aa: CAISGQRNSPLHF; v_gene: TRBV10-3; d_gene: .; len: 13; abundance: .; j_gene: TRBJ1-6
CDR3nt: TGCGCCAGCAGCTTGTTTGGGGGGGCCTTGTCTGGCACAGATACGCAGTATTTT; CDR3aa: CASSLFGGALSGTDTQYF; v_gene: TRBV5-1; d_gene: .; len: 18; abundance: .; j_gene: TRBJ2-3
CDR3nt: TGCGCCAGCAGCTTGGTGGGGGAGGCCTACGAGCAGTACTTC; CDR3aa: CASSLVGEAYEQYF; v_gene: TRBV5-1; d_gene: .; len: 14; abundance: .; j_gene: TRBJ2-7
CDR3nt: TGTGCCTGGAGTCTCCTAGGACAGGGGGTATCCTACGAGCAGTACTTC; CDR3aa: CAWSLLGQGVSYEQYF; v_gene: TRBV30; d_gene: TRBD1; len: 16; abundance: .; j_gene: TRBJ2-7
CDR3nt: TGTGCCAGCTCACCCCCCGGGACAGGATCGTATTCACCCCTCCACTTT; CDR3aa: CASSPPGTGSYSPLHF; v_gene: TRBV18; d_gene: TRBD1; len: 16; abundance: .; j_gene: TRBJ1-6
CDR3nt: TGCGCCAGCAGTCACTTTTGGGGAGGGACTCCTCGGCGTGAGCAGTTCTTC; CDR3aa: CASSHFWGGTPRREQFF; v_gene: TRBV23-1; d_gene: TRBD2; len: 17; abundance: .; j_gene: TRBJ2-1
CDR3nt: TGTGCCAGTAGTATTCAGGGGTCCACAGATACGCAGTATTTT; CDR3aa: CASSIQGSTDTQYF; v_gene: TRBV19; d_gene: .; len: 14; abundance: .; j_gene: TRBJ2-3
CDR3nt: TGTGCCAGCAGCCAGTTCGGAGGACAGGGGGCTGCTGGCTACACCTTC; CDR3aa: CASSQFGGQGAAGYTF; v_gene: TRBV4-2; d_gene: TRBD1; len: 16; abundance: .; j_gene: TRBJ1-2
CDR3nt: TGTGCCATCAGTGGGGGGCCGAACACTGAAGCTTTCTTT; CDR3aa: CAISGGPNTEAFF; v_gene: TRBV10-3; d_gene: .; len: 13; abundance: .; j_gene: TRBJ1-1
CDR3nt: TGCGCCAGCAGCCAAGATCGAGATCAGCCCCAGCATTTT; CDR3aa: CASSQDRDQPQHF; v_gene: TRBV4-1; d_gene: .; len: 13; abundance: .; j_gene: TRBJ1-5
CDR3nt: TGTGCCAGCAGTTACGAGGGAGTCGAGCAGTACTTC; CDR3aa: CASSYEGVEQYF; v_gene: TRBV6-5; d_gene: .; len: 12; abundance: .; j_gene: TRBJ2-7
CDR3nt: TGTGCCAGTAGTATAGCTGGACCGGGACAGGGGATCGCTGAAGCTTTCTTT; CDR3aa: CASSIAGPGQGIAEAFF; v_gene: TRBV19; d_gene: TRBD1; len: 17; abundance: few; j_gene: TRBJ1-1
CDR3nt: TGTGCCAGCAGCTCCCCGGGGGGGGCGGTTTATGGCTACACCTTC; CDR3aa: CASSSPGGAVYGYTF; v_gene: TRBV6-2/TRBV6-3; d_gene: .; len: 15; abundance: .; j_gene: TRBJ1-2
CDR3nt: TGTGCCAGCAGATCAGCGGGGGGGTTGACCGGGGAGCTGTTTTTT; CDR3aa: CASRSAGGLTGELFF; v_gene: TRBV6-5; d_gene: TRBD2; len: 15; abundance: .; j_gene: TRBJ2-2
CDR3nt: TGTGCCAGCAGTTCCGCGGAGTATAATTCACCCCTCCACTTT; CDR3aa: CASSSAEYNSPLHF; v_gene: TRBV25-1; d_gene: .; len: 14; abundance: once; j_gene: TRBJ1-6
CDR3nt: TGTGCTAGTGGTTTGTACCCAGCAGGGGGCAGTTACGAGCAGTACTTC; CDR3aa: CASGLYPAGGSYEQYF; v_gene: TRBV12-5; d_gene: TRBD1; len: 16; abundance: .; j_gene: TRBJ2-7
CDR3nt: TGTGCCAGCAGCACTACAGGGGGGACTGAAGCTTTCTTT; CDR3aa: CASSTTGGTEAFF; v_gene: TRBV7-3; d_gene: TRBD1; len: 13; abundance: .; j_gene: TRBJ1-1
CDR3nt: TGTGCCAGCAGTTCCGGGACACGTGATGGCTACACCTTC; CDR3aa: CASSSGTRDGYTF; v_gene: TRBV6-5; d_gene: .; len: 13; abundance: .; j_gene: TRBJ1-2
CDR3nt: TGTGCCAGCAGTTACTCGGCCAGGGCGAAGGGGCCCCAGCATTTT; CDR3aa: CASSYSARAKGPQHF; v_gene: TRBV6-2/TRBV6-3; d_gene: .; len: 15; abundance: .; j_gene: TRBJ1-5
CDR3nt: TGTGCCATCAGTGAGTCAGTAGCGGCTGGCACAGATACGCAGTATTTT; CDR3aa: CAISESVAAGTDTQYF; v_gene: TRBV10-3; d_gene: .; len: 16; abundance: .; j_gene: TRBJ2-3
CDR3nt: TGTGCCAGCAGCCCGACAGGGGTAAACTATGGCTACACCTTC; CDR3aa: CASSPTGVNYGYTF; v_gene: TRBV6-2/TRBV6-3; d_gene: TRBD1; len: 14; abundance: .; j_gene: TRBJ1-2
CDR3nt: TGTGCCATCAGTTTGACAGGGGGTAACTATGGCTACACCTTC; CDR3aa: CAISLTGGNYGYTF; v_gene: TRBV10-3; d_gene: TRBD1; len: 14; abundance: .; j_gene: TRBJ1-2
CDR3nt: TGTGCCAGCAGCTTACTAAGCGGGGGAGGAGATGAGCAGTTCTTC; CDR3aa: CASSLLSGGGDEQFF; v_gene: TRBV11-2; d_gene: TRBD2; len: 15; abundance: once; j_gene: TRBJ2-1
CDR3nt: TGTGCCAGCAGCCAAGAGGGGACTAGCGGCACCGGGGAGCTGTTTTTT; CDR3aa: CASSQEGTSGTGELFF; v_gene: TRBV3-1/TRBV3-2; d_gene: TRBD2; len: 16; abundance: .; j_gene: TRBJ2-2
CDR3nt: TGTGCCAGCAGTGAACGTCGGACAGGGGAGGATGGCTACACCTTC; CDR3aa: CASSERRTGEDGYTF; v_gene: TRBV6-1; d_gene: TRBD1; len: 15; abundance: .; j_gene: TRBJ1-2
CDR3nt: TGTGCCAGCATGTGGAGGGAGAACACTGAAGCTTTCTTT; CDR3aa: CASMWRENTEAFF; v_gene: TRBV21-1; d_gene: .; len: 13; abundance: .; j_gene: TRBJ1-1
CDR3nt: TGTGCCAGCAGTTTGCCTAGCGGGAACGAGCAGTACTTC; CDR3aa: CASSLPSGNEQYF; v_gene: TRBV27; d_gene: TRBD2; len: 13; abundance: .; j_gene: TRBJ2-7
CDR3nt: TGTGCCAGCAGTTACGACAATCAGAACACTGAAGCTTTCTTT; CDR3aa: CASSYDNQNTEAFF; v_gene: TRBV28; d_gene: .; len: 14; abundance: .; j_gene: TRBJ1-1
CDR3nt: TGTGCCAGCAGAAGTAGGGGATCCTACGAGCAGTACTTC; CDR3aa: CASRSRGSYEQYF; v_gene: TRBV27; d_gene: .; len: 13; abundance: .; j_gene: TRBJ2-7
CDR3nt: TGTGCCACCCCGGGACAGGGGGACTATGGCTACACCTTC; CDR3aa: CATPGQGDYGYTF; v_gene: TRBV28; d_gene: TRBD1; len: 13; abundance: .; j_gene: TRBJ1-2
CDR3nt: TGCGCCAGCAGTGGCCGGGCAGGGGACTACGAGCAGTACTTC; CDR3aa: CASSGRAGDYEQYF; v_gene: TRBV10-1; d_gene: .; len: 14; abundance: .; j_gene: TRBJ2-7
CDR3nt: TGTGCCAGCAGTACCGTAGACAGGGATAATTCACCCCTCCACTTT; CDR3aa: CASSTVDRDNSPLHF; v_gene: TRBV28; d_gene: TRBD1; len: 15; abundance: .; j_gene: TRBJ1-6
CDR3nt: TGTGCCAGTAGTATTGAGCCTACAGTGGGGAACACTGAAGCTTTCTTT; CDR3aa: CASSIEPTVGNTEAFF; v_gene: TRBV19; d_gene: .; len: 16; abundance: .; j_gene: TRBJ1-1
CDR3nt: TGTGCCAGCAGCCCCGGGAGGGGAAGCGATGAGCAGTTCTTC; CDR3aa: CASSPGRGSDEQFF; v_gene: TRBV7-2; d_gene: TRBD2; len: 14; abundance: .; j_gene: TRBJ2-1
CDR3nt: TGCGCCAGCAGCGAAGTCCCCGGGACAACGAACACCGGGGAGCTGTTTTTT; CDR3aa: CASSEVPGTTNTGELFF; v_gene: TRBV4-1; d_gene: .; len: 17; abundance: .; j_gene: TRBJ2-2
CDR3nt: TGTGCCAGCAGCTACGCGGAGGGGGAAAAACTGTTTTTT; CDR3aa: CASSYAEGEKLFF; v_gene: TRBV3-1/TRBV3-2; d_gene: .; len: 13; abundance: .; j_gene: TRBJ1-4
CDR3nt: TGTGCCAGCAGCGTAGCCATCACAGGGGGCGCACACACTGAAGCTTTCTTT; CDR3aa: CASSVAITGGAHTEAFF; v_gene: TRBV9; d_gene: TRBD1; len: 17; abundance: .; j_gene: TRBJ1-1
CDR3nt: TGTGCCAGCAGTCGCGCGACAGGCCCCGATTCACCCCTCCACTTT; CDR3aa: CASSRATGPDSPLHF; v_gene: TRBV6-5; d_gene: .; len: 15; abundance: once; j_gene: TRBJ1-6
CDR3nt: TGTGCCAGCAGCTTGGGCGGAGGCTTAACGGCGAGCTCCTACAATGAGCAGTTCTTC; CDR3aa: CASSLGGGLTASSYNEQFF; v_gene: TRBV5-4; d_gene: .; len: 19; abundance: .; j_gene: TRBJ2-1
CDR3nt: TGTGCCAGTAGCACCCCGGGGACAGGGGCCTATGGCTACACCTTC; CDR3aa: CASSTPGTGAYGYTF; v_gene: TRBV19; d_gene: TRBD1; len: 15; abundance: .; j_gene: TRBJ1-2